The rows below give T cell receptor beta chains drawn from one sample of a study of PD-L1 blockade in urothelial cancer. Sequencing used immunoSEQ multiplex PCR; TCRdb keeps in-frame clones, though not all of them. The sample has about 39,000 clones; roughly 89% are singletons. The sample consisted of PBMCs, taken around atezolizumab (anti-PD-L1) treatment. The receptor set was obtained from a man in his fifties or sixties with urothelial cancer. CDR3s leave out the opening cysteine and the closing phenylalanine or tryptophan. Fields, in order: CDR3 protein, J gene, V gene.

ASQGAQVNQPQH | TRBJ1-5 | TRBV19
ASSRQGGTGELF | TRBJ2-2 | TRBV6-4
ASRLTGRNDNSPLH | TRBJ1-6 | TRBV19
ASSAGGGRLETQY | TRBJ2-5 | TRBV9
ASSKAANYGYT | TRBJ1-2 | TRBV19
AGGVGQGNQPQH | TRBJ1-5 | TRBV19
ASSPGTGNEKLF | TRBJ1-4 | TRBV14
ASSLEEGGTSGGREQF | TRBJ2-1 | TRBV7-6
ASSLQRESGGTQY | TRBJ2-3 | TRBV27
ASSWTGGWDEKLF | TRBJ1-4 | TRBV6-5
ASTFGGGRQETQY | TRBJ2-5 | TRBV9